These 17 T cell receptor beta chains were sequenced from one sample in a study of blood T cell repertoires in COVID-19. This table comes from immunoSEQ multiplex PCR, and its TCRdb copy is limited to in-frame clones, with some not included. The sample yields under 500,000 clones, roughly 91% seen once. Material: peripheral blood. The receptors stem from a woman between 25 and 40 years old with acute or convalescent COVID-19.

This clone was seen once. The chain couples TRBV10-1 to TRBJ2-7, with D tentatively TRBD1 (6 bases). The CDR3 covers 16 residues. Trimming pared 7 bases from V and 1 base from J, leaving 20 bases between. The germline V gene has CDR1 WNHNN and CDR2 SYGVQD (reference sequence). This CDR3 reads CASINIGEQGSYEQYF. The CDR3 region has the DNA TGCGCCAGCATCAACATAGGGGAACAGGGTTCCTACGAGCAGTACTTC.

The CDR3 protein is CASTPTRLAKNIQYF. CDR3 in DNA: TGTGCCAGCACCCCCACACGACTAGCCAAAAACATTCAGTACTTC. This chain uses TRBV6-6 with TRBJ2-4; D ambiguous. Trimming took 7 bases from V and 0 from J, leaving 13 bases between them. The germline V gene has CDR1 MNHNY and CDR2 SVGAGI (reference sequence). This CDR3 has 15 amino acids.

The chain is built from TRBV4-1 and TRBJ2-7; perhaps TRBD2 as D (7 bases). The CDR3 consists of 15 residues. V lost 0 bases, J lost 0 bases, and 9 bases lay in between. Looked up from germline, CDR1 is MGHRA and CDR2 is YSYEKL. CDR3 amino acids: CASSQERGGSYEQYF. The DNA of the CDR3 is TGCGCCAGCAGCCAAGAAAGGGGGGGCTCCTACGAGCAGTACTTC.

This chain connects TRBV5-6 to TRBJ2-1, with D unresolved. This CDR3 spans 13 amino acids. V was shortened by 4 bases and J by 7 bases, with 12 bases between the two germline ends. Germline V lookup: CDR1 SGHDT, CDR2 YYEEEE. CDR3 sequence reads: CASSRSPRNEQFF. The CDR3 nucleotides are TGTGCCAGCAGCAGAAGCCCCCGAAATGAGCAGTTCTTC.

The chain couples TRBV10-2 to TRBJ1-4; D gene uncertain. CDR3 length: 13 residues. Trimming left V 7 bases short and J 7 bases short, with 13 bases between. The germline V gene encodes CDR1 WSHSY and CDR2 SAAADI. The CDR3: CASTGAAGEKLFF. The CDR3 DNA is TGCGCCAGCACGGGAGCCGCCGGTGAAAAACTGTTTTTT.

The V and J genes are TRBV4-1 and TRBJ2-2, with 7 bases that match TRBD1. The junction had 2 bases not matched to a gene; V was cut back by 1 base and J by 6 bases. CDR1 and CDR2 from the germline V gene are MGHRA and YSYEKL. The CDR3 has 14 amino acids. The CDR3 DNA reads TGCGCCAGCAGCCAAGCTGACAGGGCCGGGGAGCTGTTTTTT. Its protein product is CASSQADRAGELFF.

This clone was recorded only once. This rearrangement joins TRBV19 to TRBJ2-3; no clear D. Looked up from germline, CDR1 is LNHDA and CDR2 is SQIVND (reference sequence). V lost 6 bases and J lost 5, with 12 bases in between. This CDR3 spans 13 amino acids. This CDR3 is CASSVILGDTQYF. CDR3 nucleotide sequence: TGTGCCAGTAGCGTGATACTCGGAGATACGCAGTATTTT.

CDR3 bases: TGTGCCAGCGGGAGCCCCTATAGCAATCAGCCCCAGCATTTT. Translation: CASGSPYSNQPQHF. This chain uses TRBV6-5 with TRBJ1-5; D is undetermined. Germline V CDR1 and CDR2: MNHEY, SVGAGI. The germline V and J ends were trimmed by 8 bases and 0 bases, with 11 bases remaining between them. The length of the CDR3 is 14 residues.

V usage is TRBV30 and J usage is TRBJ1-4; D possibly corresponds to TRBD1 (5 bases). This CDR3 has 14 residues. In germline, CDR1 is GTSNPN, CDR2 SVGIG (reference sequence). Trimming shortened V by 5 bases and J by 2 bases, and 12 bases separated the two germline ends. The CDR3 bases are TGTGCCTGGTCAGGAGGGGCGACTAATGAAAAACTGTTTTTT. This codes for CAWSGGATNEKLFF.

This clone has a count of ten or more. The rearrangement uses TRBV5-1 and TRBJ1-5; 7 bases agree with TRBD1. V gave up 1 base and J gave up 5 bases; unmatched junction bases: 6. Germline CDR1 reads SGHRS; CDR2 reads YFSETQ. CDR3 length equals 15 residues. This chain's CDR3 is CASSLSGTVDQPQHF. The CDR3 DNA is TGCGCCAGCAGCTTGTCTGGGACAGTTGATCAGCCCCAGCATTTT. Complete variable domain (other parts from reference TRBV5-1 and TRBJ1-5): KAGVTQTPRYLIKTRGQQVTLSCSPISGHRSVSWYQQTPGQGLQFLFEYFSETQRNKGNFPGRFSGRQFSNSRSEMNVSTLELGDSALYLCASSLSGTVDQPQHFGDGTRLSIL.

The chain carries TRBV10-1 and TRBJ2-1; 9 nucleotides match TRBD2. The CDR3 extends over 16 amino acids. Trimming at V came to 3 bases and at J to 7 bases, leaving 10 bases not matched to a gene. CDR1 is WNHNN, CDR2 SYGVQD, per germline (reference sequence). The CDR3 bases are TGCGCCAGCAGTGACCCGGGGCTAGCGGGGAAGAATGAGCAGTTCTTC. Translation gives CASSDPGLAGKNEQFF.

This clone has just a few counts. V and J are TRBV7-9 and TRBJ1-1; no clear D. The CDR3 extends over 15 amino acids. Germline loops: CDR1 SEHNR, CDR2 FQNEAQ (reference sequence). V gave up 1 base and J gave up 0 bases, with 9 bases separating them. The CDR3 DNA follows: TGTGCCAGCAGCTTAGGGGTGACTATGAACACTGAAGCTTTCTTT. It specifies CASSLGVTMNTEAFF.

The chain has TRBV7-3 and TRBJ1-2; 7 nucleotides match TRBD1. Per the germline V gene, CDR1 is SGHTA and CDR2 is FQGTGA. The CDR3 covers 16 residues. With V trimmed by 2 bases and J by 4 bases, 10 bases remained unmatched. The CDR3 is CASSLSLTGRVYGYTF. CDR3 nucleotides: TGTGCCAGCAGCTTATCACTGACAGGGCGGGTCTATGGCTACACCTTC.

V gene TRBV28 combines with J gene TRBJ1-5; TRBD1 is a possible D gene (5 bases). V dropped 10 bases and J dropped 4 bases, with 14 bases sitting between them. There are 13 residues in the CDR3. Germline CDR1 is MDHEN and CDR2 is SYDVKM. CDR3 DNA: TGTGCCACCCGCGGGGCCACGAATCAGCCCCAGCATTTT. Translating gives CATRGATNQPQHF.

The V gene is TRBV7-9, the J gene TRBJ1-4, with D unclear. The CDR3 runs 14 residues. The ends were cut back, 1 base at V and 7 bases at J, with 10 bases in the middle. Germline V CDR1 and CDR2: SEHNR, FQNEAQ (reference sequence). The CDR3 is CASSLERVGEKLFF. As DNA, the CDR3 is TGTGCCAGCAGCTTAGAACGGGTTGGTGAAAAACTGTTTTTT.

The chain combines TRBV7-9 with TRBJ1-3; 7 bases fit TRBD1. This CDR3 has 15 residues. Trimming removed 5 bases from V and 8 bases from J; junction bases left unmatched: 12. Germline values: CDR1 SEHNR, CDR2 FQNEAQ (reference sequence). DNA of the CDR3: TGTGCCAGCAGCGCGGGACAGTCGAGTGTGGACACCATATATTTT. Its protein is CASSAGQSSVDTIYF.

The chain joins TRBV19 to TRBJ2-1; TRBD2 matches 11 bases. J gave up 6 bases and V 2 bases, and 6 bases lay outside the gene matches. Per germline, CDR1 LNHDA and CDR2 SQIVND (reference sequence). This CDR3 has 16 amino acids. The CDR3 region has the DNA TGTGCCAGTAGTATAAAAATAGCGGGGGGGAGCAATGAGCAGTTCTTC. Its translation: CASSIKIAGGSNEQFF.